These 20 T cell receptor beta chains were all obtained from the same sample, sequenced in a study of T-cell memory formation after mild COVID-19. TCRdb recomputed calls from the 5' RACE reads with MiXCR, one row per CDR3 protein. The sample has approximately 400,000 distinct CDR3 sequences; more than 20% are singletons. The sequenced sample was PBMCs or a T cell subset sorted from them (not recorded which). These receptors originate from an adult woman who had mild COVID-19 (a few samples of this study predate the infection). Cell type and time point are not known.

The chain carries TRBV12-3 or TRBV12-4 and TRBJ1-1, with TRBD1 identical over 10 bases. Germline trimming cut 5 bases from V and 6 bases from J; bases unmatched to any gene: 6. CDR3 length equals 14 residues. The CDR3 DNA follows: TGTGCCAGCAGTAAAAGGACAGGGGGACCTGAAGCTTTCTTT. This codes for CASSKRTGGPEAFF.

The chain has TRBV29-1 and TRBJ2-4; 9 positions agree with TRBD1. Per the germline V gene, CDR1 is SQVTM and CDR2 is ANQGSEA. The V and J ends lost 7 bases and 6 bases, in that order; junction bases with no gene match: 19. CDR3 length equals 17 residues. The CDR3 region has the DNA TGCAGCGCCCAATTTACCTCCGGGACAGGGTACGGAAACATTCAGTACTTC. As protein: CSAQFTSGTGYGNIQYF.

The chain employs TRBV4-1 and TRBJ2-7; 8 bases line up with TRBD1. The J segment lost 2 bases and the V segment lost 1 base, leaving 10 bases of the junction unmatched. Germline V gene data show CDR1 as MGHRA and CDR2 as YSYEKL. The CDR3 sequence is 17 residues long. The DNA for the CDR3 is TGCGCCAGCAGCCAAGTGCTCGGGCAGGGGGCTACCTACGAGCAGTACTTC. Encoded protein: CASSQVLGQGATYEQYF.

The rearrangement links TRBV5-5 to TRBJ2-1, with D hard to call. Germline CDR1 reads SGHKS; CDR2 reads YYEKEE (reference sequence). CDR3 size: 15 residues. V dropped 2 bases and J dropped 4 bases, with 13 bases sitting between them. CDR3 amino acids: CASSFGPNPYNEQFF. CDR3 nucleotides: TGTGCCAGCAGCTTCGGGCCAAACCCTTACAATGAGCAGTTCTTC.

This clonotype turned up a few times. The V call is TRBV5-5, the J call TRBJ2-3, with 7 bases aligning to TRBD1. CDR1 is SGHKS and CDR2 is YYEKEE in the germline V gene (reference sequence). This CDR3 is 15 amino acids long. The V gene end was trimmed by 4 bases and the J gene end by 0 bases; junction bases not matched to a gene: 5. The CDR3 DNA is TGTGCCAGCAGCGAGGGACAGTCAAGCACAGATACGCAGTATTTT. Amino acid sequence: CASSEGQSSTDTQYF.

Only a few counts were recorded for this clonotype. V is TRBV6-2 or TRBV6-3 and J is TRBJ2-7; D is uncertain. CDR1 is MNHEY, CDR2 SVGEGT, per germline. The CDR3 has 14 residues. Trimming removed 6 bases from V and 0 bases from J, with 12 bases in between. This CDR3 is CASSEDGFSYEQYF. CDR3 DNA: TGTGCCAGCAGCGAAGACGGGTTCTCCTACGAGCAGTACTTC.

This chain uses TRBV3-1 with TRBJ2-1; D unresolved. Per the germline V gene, CDR1 is LGHDT and CDR2 is YNNKEL (reference sequence). This CDR3 contains 14 residues. The V gene lost 3 bases and the J gene lost 4 bases, with 10 bases spanning the gap. The CDR3 DNA follows: TGTGCCAGCAGCCAGTCGGGTCTTTACAATGAGCAGTTCTTC. This codes for CASSQSGLYNEQFF.

The chain links TRBV5-6 to TRBJ1-1; a weak D match, TRBD1 (6 bases). Per germline, CDR1 SGHDT and CDR2 YYEEEE. This CDR3 comprises 12 residues. V was clipped by 4 bases and J by 7 bases, with 11 bases between them. CDR3 protein: CASSPGGSEAFF. CDR3 DNA: TGTGCCAGCAGCCCGGGGGGCAGTGAAGCTTTCTTT. Full variable domain (missing parts from reference TRBV5-6 and TRBJ1-1): DAGVTQSPTHLIKTRGQQVTLRCSPKSGHDTVSWYQQALGQGPQFIFQYYEEEERQRGNFPDRFSGHQFPNYSSELNVNALLLGDSALYLCASSPGGSEAFFGQGTRLTVV.

This chain links TRBV12-3 or TRBV12-4 with TRBJ2-7; 8 positions agree with TRBD1. The CDR3 is 18 residues long. The junction had 18 bases not matched to a gene; V was cut back by 6 bases and J by 2 bases. The chain's CDR3 is CASSSPGQGAPRAYEQYF. CDR3 DNA sequence: TGTGCCAGCAGCTCCCCTGGGCAGGGGGCGCCGAGGGCCTACGAGCAGTACTTC.

J is TRBJ2-1 and V is TRBV3-1, with 10 positions matching TRBD2. The germline CDR1 and CDR2 sequences are LGHDT and YNNKEL (reference sequence). Losses at the gene ends were 3 bases for V and 4 bases for J; bases not matched to a gene: 9. This CDR3 comprises 17 residues. The CDR3 protein is CASSHDLAGVSYNEQFF. CDR3 DNA sequence: TGTGCCAGCAGCCACGACCTAGCGGGAGTATCATACAATGAGCAGTTCTTC.

The sample holds a few counts of this clonotype. The CDR3, as DNA: TGTGCCAGCAGCTTGTCTGGCAGCTCCTATAATTCACCCCTCCACTTT. It is translated as CASSLSGSSYNSPLHF. This chain joins TRBV5-5 and TRBJ1-6; D is undetermined. This CDR3 region has 16 residues. V was pared by 1 base and J by 0 bases, with 8 bases between. Germline lookup yields CDR1 SGHKS and CDR2 YYEKEE (reference sequence). Combining the CDR3 with reference TRBV5-5 and TRBJ1-6 gives the whole variable domain DAGVTQSPTHLIKTRGQQVTLRCSPISGHKSVSWYQQVLGQGPQFIFQYYEKEERGRGNFPDRFSARQFPNYSSELNVNALLLGDSALYLCASSLSGSSYNSPLHFGNGTRLTVT.

This clonotype has only one observation. The gene calls are TRBV5-1 and TRBJ1-1, with 7 nucleotides matching TRBD1. Trimming at V came to 1 base and at J to 1 base, leaving 16 bases not matched to a gene. Per the germline V gene, CDR1 is SGHRS and CDR2 is YFSETQ. This CDR3 spans 19 amino acids. CDR3 in amino acids: CASSLRPAGTETWNTEAFF. Written as DNA, the CDR3 is TGCGCCAGCAGCTTGAGGCCCGCTGGGACAGAGACCTGGAACACTGAAGCTTTCTTT.

This clonotype was seen a few times. The DNA for the CDR3 is TGTGCCAGCAGCTTGGGTTCGGCAGCGAACACCGGGGAGCTGTTTTTT. Translation: CASSLGSAANTGELFF. V is TRBV6-5 and J is TRBJ2-2; D gene unclear. Trimming stripped 6 bases from V and 0 bases from J, with 14 bases between. Per germline, CDR1 MNHEY and CDR2 SVGAGI. CDR3 length: 16 amino acids.

This clonotype occurred a few times. The genes are TRBV4-3 and TRBJ2-7; 7 nucleotides line up with TRBD1. The CDR3 spans 15 residues. In germline, CDR1 is LGHNA, CDR2 YSLEER. V trimming: 3 bases; J trimming: 2 bases; junction bases outside the gene matches: 7. DNA for the CDR3: TGCGCCAGCAGCCAGGTCGCCGGGACAGCCTACGAGCAGTACTTC. This sequence encodes CASSQVAGTAYEQYF.

The genes are TRBV2 and TRBJ1-6, with 8 bases that match TRBD1. V lost 10 bases, J lost 9 bases, and 11 bases stayed unmatched. The CDR3 spans 14 residues. Germline CDR1 is SNHLY and CDR2 is FYNNEI. As DNA, the CDR3 is TGTGCCACAGCAACCCAGGGGGCGGGTTCACCCCTCCACTTT. Translated, it gives CATATQGAGSPLHF.

The chain is built from TRBV7-2 and TRBJ2-7; TRBD2 agrees at 13 bases. Germline CDR1 is SGHTA and CDR2 is FQGNSA. The CDR3 consists of 15 residues. Trimming at V came to 1 base and at J to 5 bases, leaving 2 bases not matched to a gene. The CDR3 sequence: CASSLELAGGDEQYF. The CDR3 nucleotides are TGTGCCAGCAGCTTAGAACTAGCGGGGGGGGACGAGCAGTACTTC.

This clonotype was seen a few times. The junction and the germline gene differ at one end; a read error may be behind it. V gene TRBV12-3 or TRBV12-4 combines with J gene TRBJ1-4; a weak D match, TRBD1 (5 bases). CDR3 size: 12 residues. CDR3 sequence reads: CASQSMGEKLFF. The CDR3 DNA sequence: TGTGCCAGCCAATCAATGGGGGAAAAACTTTTTTTT.

This clonotype turned up a few times. The chain uses TRBV27 and TRBJ2-3; possible D gene TRBD2, 5 bases. V was trimmed by 6 bases and J by 0 bases, leaving 16 bases between them. Germline CDR1 is MNHEY and CDR2 is SMNVEV (reference sequence). The CDR3 extends over 16 amino acids. The CDR3 DNA reads TGTGCCAGCAGACTCCGAGCGGCAACTAGCACAGATACGCAGTATTTT. It codes for CASRLRAATSTDTQYF.

This chain joins TRBV5-1 and TRBJ2-1; 12 bases map to TRBD2. The CDR3 sequence is 17 residues long. V lost 4 bases and J lost 5; bases outside the gene matches: 10. Germline CDR1 SGHRS, CDR2 YFSETQ. CDR3 in amino acids: CASSPATSGGEHNEQFF. The CDR3 coding sequence is TGCGCCAGCAGCCCGGCGACTAGCGGGGGTGAACACAATGAGCAGTTCTTC.

This clonotype was detected a few times. The rearrangement joins TRBV7-3 to TRBJ2-1, with TRBD2 matching over 10 bases. The trim removed 5 bases at V and 6 bases at J, leaving 7 bases unmatched. This CDR3 contains 15 residues. Per the germline V gene, CDR1 is SGHTA and CDR2 is FQGTGA. The CDR3 loop is CASSESGTSVNEQFF. Written as DNA, the CDR3 is TGTGCCAGCAGCGAAAGCGGGACTAGCGTCAATGAGCAGTTCTTC.